The 30 T cell receptor beta chains reported below all come from one sample, sequenced in a study of tumor and adjacent non-tumor tissue in lung cancer. A modified ARM-PCR protocol with three rounds of nested PCR amplified TCRbeta. TCRdb itself ran the multiplex PCR reads through MiXCR, one entry per CDR3 protein. The sample lists about 70,000 distinct CDR3 sequences; around 73% were seen once. The template was RNA from unsorted bulk tissue. The sequencing input was lung tumor tissue. These receptors came from a man in his fifties or sixties with non-small cell lung cancer.

This clonotype came up many times. The rearrangement links TRBV6-5 to TRBJ2-1; 7 nucleotides line up with TRBD2. The germline V gene encodes CDR1 MNHEY and CDR2 SVGAGI. J was trimmed by 8 bases and V by 2 bases; bases with no gene match: 9. This CDR3 contains 15 residues. CDR3 bases: TGTGCCAGCAGTTACGCGAGCGGGATTCACTATGAGCAGTTCTTC. Its protein product is CASSYASGIHYEQFF.

As to this clonotype: Sequence at one end of the junction differs from germline and may be a read error. The CDR3 DNA reads TGTGCCAGCAGGCGGGATAGGACTATCAACGAACAGTACTTC. As protein: CASRRDRTINEQYF. The chain employs TRBV11-1 and TRBJ2-7; the D gene is possibly TRBD2 (6 bases). Germline V gene lookup returns CDR1 SGHAT and CDR2 FQDESV (reference sequence). The CDR3 runs 14 residues.

This clonotype has at least ten counts. This chain joins TRBV20-1 and TRBJ2-5; 10 nucleotides agree with TRBD2. Germline V gene data show CDR1 as DFQATT and CDR2 as SNEGSKA (reference sequence). The V gene end was trimmed by 6 bases and the J gene end by 5 bases; junction bases not matched to a gene: 12. The length of the CDR3 is 15 residues. Written as DNA, the CDR3 is TGCAGTGCCGAAAGGACTAGCGGAGGGGGGGAGACCCAGTACTTC. Residues: CSAERTSGGGETQYF.

This clonotype was seen a handful of times. The junction does not match germline at one end; this may be a read error. V is TRBV5-6 and J is TRBJ2-2; D possibly uses TRBD1 or TRBD2 (5 bases each). The CDR3 has 15 residues. Germline loops: CDR1 SGHDT, CDR2 YYEEEE. CDR3 coding DNA: TGTGACAGCAGCTTCAGAGGGGTGATAACCGGGGAGCTGTTTTTT. Its translation is CDSSFRGVITGELFF.

Remarks on this clonotype: The CDR3 ends on some other residue instead of the conserved phenylalanine or tryptophan, so this is likely a read error. The CDR3 bases are TGCAGTGCTCCTTTCTACACCCTAGAGACCCAGTACATC. Protein: CSAPFYTLETQYI. The chain is built from TRBV29-1 and TRBJ2-5; unclear D gene. The germline V gene encodes CDR1 SQVTM and CDR2 ANQGSEA. The CDR3 consists of 13 residues.

V usage is TRBV19 and J usage is TRBJ1-3; D gene uncertain. The ends were cut back, 7 bases at V and 2 bases at J, with 6 bases in the middle. CDR1 and CDR2 (germline): LNHDA, SQIVND (reference sequence). The CDR3 is 12 residues long. The CDR3 nucleotides read TGTGCCAGTACCGTTCCTGGAAACACCATATATTTT. Translated: CASTVPGNTIYF.

The chain uses TRBV6-5 and TRBJ2-6, with TRBD2 as a possible D gene (5 bases). Germline lookup yields CDR1 MNHEY and CDR2 SVGAGI. The CDR3 totals 19 residues. The germline V and J ends were trimmed by 5 bases and 1 base, with 21 bases remaining between them. The DNA of the CDR3 is TGTGCCAGCAGTCGGGGTGAGTCCGGTCTTTTTTCTGGGGCCAACGTCCTGACTTTC. Protein: CASSRGESGLFSGANVLTF.

This chain links TRBV18 with TRBJ1-6, with a weak D call TRBD1 (5 bases). Trimming left V 3 bases short and J 7 bases short, with 13 bases between. Germline-derived CDR1 and CDR2 are KGHSH and LQKENI. The CDR3 runs to 15 residues. CDR3 sequence: CASSPDSARNSPLHF. The CDR3, as DNA: TGTGCCAGCTCACCCGACAGTGCTAGGAATTCACCCCTCCACTTT.

This clonotype was observed at least ten times. V and J are TRBV30 and TRBJ2-6, with TRBD2 as a possible D gene (6 bases). Germline V CDR1 and CDR2: GTSNPN, SVGIG (reference sequence). Trimming pared 2 bases from V and 2 bases from J, leaving 16 bases between. The CDR3 totals 17 residues. The CDR3 DNA sequence: TGTGCCTGGAGTCACCGGACTATCCATCCTGGGGCCAACGTCCTGACTTTC. Translation gives CAWSHRTIHPGANVLTF.

The gene calls are TRBV28 and TRBJ1-5, with unresolved D. Per germline, CDR1 MDHEN and CDR2 SYDVKM. Trimming took off 2 bases at V and 4 bases at J, with 6 bases between the two ends. CDR3 size: 13 residues. CDR3 loop: CASSLEPNQPQHF. CDR3 nucleotides: TGTGCCAGCAGTTTAGAGCCTAATCAGCCCCAGCATTTT.

The gene calls are TRBV28 and TRBJ2-7; D is perhaps TRBD2 (7 bases). This CDR3 is 15 amino acids long. Trimming shortened V by 9 bases and J by 0 bases, and 18 bases separated the two germline ends. From germline, CDR1 is MDHEN and CDR2 SYDVKM. The CDR3 coding sequence is TGTGCCAGTAGGGGGAGGGGGGAAAACTCCTACGAGCAGTACTTC. This codes for CASRGRGENSYEQYF. Full variable domain (remainder filled in from reference TRBV28 and TRBJ2-7): DVKVTQSSRYLVKRTGEKVFLECVQDMDHENMFWYRQDPGLGLRLIYFSYDVKMKEKGDIPEGYSVSREKKERFSLILESASTNQTSMYLCASRGRGENSYEQYFGPGTRLTVT.

This clonotype was found many times. This rearrangement joins TRBV20-1 to TRBJ2-7; a weak D match, TRBD1 (5 bases). The CDR3 contains 11 residues. Trimming stripped 3 bases from V and 2 bases from J, with 5 bases between. Germline V gene data show CDR1 as DFQATT and CDR2 as SNEGSKA (reference sequence). Written as DNA, the CDR3 is TGCAGTGCTAGGGACACCTACGAGCAGTACTTC. Translation gives CSARDTYEQYF.

This clonotype has only one observation. A read error may account for a junction end that differs from germline. The V call is TRBV12-5, the J call TRBJ1-5; D is unresolved. The length of the CDR3 is 13 residues. Germline V gives CDR1 LGHNT, CDR2 FRNRAP. CDR3: CASGPEINQPQYF. In DNA, the CDR3 is TGTGCTAGTGGCCCGGAGATCAATCAGCCCCAGTACTTT.

For this clonotype: No conserved phenylalanine or tryptophan ends this CDR3, so it is likely a read error. The chain recombines TRBV10-1 with TRBJ2-7, with a weak D call TRBD2 (6 bases). This CDR3 contains 14 residues. CDR1 is WNHNN, CDR2 SYGVQD, per germline (reference sequence). V lost 4 bases, J lost 5 bases, and 15 bases lay in between. The DNA of the CDR3 is TGCGCCAGCAGTGGATCTAACGGGAGTAACGAGCAGTACCTC. Its translation is CASSGSNGSNEQYL.

As concerns this clonotype: Germline is not matched at one junction end, which may reflect a read error. This chain joins TRBV11-2 and TRBJ2-1; 7 nucleotides align to TRBD2. CDR1 SGHAT and CDR2 FQNNGV come from the germline V gene. The CDR3 spans 19 residues. The CDR3 nucleotides read TGTGGCAGCAGTTCCCTTGGACTAGTGAAAAGGTGGGGAACTAATGAGCAGTTCTTC. Translation: CGSSSLGLVKRWGTNEQFF.

For this clonotype: The junction and the germline gene differ at one end; a read error may be behind it. V gene TRBV6-1 combines with J gene TRBJ2-6; D gene ambiguous. Germline loops: CDR1 MNHNS, CDR2 SASEGT. The CDR3 consists of 14 residues. DNA for the CDR3: TGTGCCGGCAGACCCCGGGCGGTGGCCAACGTCCTGACTTTC. Encoded protein: CAGRPRAVANVLTF.

Remarks on this clonotype: A single base separates this from a much larger clone, so it may be a read error. The chain is built from TRBV12-3 or TRBV12-4 and TRBJ1-2; 7 bases align to TRBD1. J gave up 8 bases and V 3 bases, and 15 bases lay outside the gene matches. The CDR3 consists of 16 residues. The CDR3 sequence: CASSLEGAGRRRGYTF. In nucleotides, the CDR3 is TGTGCCAGCAGTTTGGAGGGGGCGGGCAGGAGAAGGGGCTACACCTTC.

About this clonotype: Germline is not matched at one junction end, which may reflect a read error. The rearrangement uses TRBV11-1 and TRBJ2-2; either TRBD1 or TRBD2 may supply D (5 bases each). The CDR3 totals 13 residues. Germline CDR1 and CDR2: SGHAT and FQDESV (reference sequence). The CDR3 is CASSLIGTGDLFF. In DNA form, the CDR3 reads TGTGCAAGCAGCTTAATCGGCACCGGGGACCTGTTTTTT.

A single count supports this clonotype. Relative to the germline gene, one junction end is altered; a read error may explain this. In nucleotides, the CDR3 is TGCACTGCTAGAGATCTTGGTAGCGGGAGGGAGACCGGGGAGCTGGTTTTT. Translating it yields CTARDLGSGRETGELVF. V usage is TRBV20-1 and J usage is TRBJ2-2; the match to TRBD2 covers 11 bases. This CDR3 is 17 amino acids long. CDR1 DFQATT and CDR2 SNEGSKA come from the germline V gene (reference sequence).

With respect to this clonotype: One end of the junction fails to match germline, which may point to a read error. The V gene is TRBV20-1, the J gene TRBJ1-4; D not certain. Germline lookup yields CDR1 DFQATT and CDR2 SNEGSKA (reference sequence). The CDR3 sequence is 12 residues long. The CDR3: CNASQEGEKLFF. DNA of the CDR3: TGCAATGCTAGTCAAGAAGGAGAAAAACTGTTTTTT.

Concerning this clonotype itself: This clone may be a read error of a much larger clone one base away. This chain joins TRBV28 and TRBJ2-7, with a possible D match to TRBD1 (6 bases). The germline gives CDR1 MDHEN, CDR2 SYDVKM. The CDR3 extends over 15 amino acids. The CDR3 sequence: CASSDLGHIPYEKYF. The CDR3 DNA reads as TGTGCCAGCAGCGACTTGGGACACATACCCTACGAGAAGTACTTC.

The rearrangement links TRBV11-3 to TRBJ2-1, with 7 bases identical to TRBD2. CDR1 and CDR2 from the germline V gene are SGHNT and YENEEA. The length of the CDR3 is 16 residues. Unmatched junction bases numbered 11, after V lost 4 bases and J lost 5 bases. The CDR3 sequence is CASSSQGLTENNEQFF. The CDR3 DNA follows: TGTGCCAGCAGCTCCCAGGGACTAACGGAGAACAATGAGCAGTTCTTC.

Comment on this clonotype: Compared with germline, one end of the junction differs, possibly owing to a read error. The chain joins TRBV6-5 to TRBJ2-7; TRBD2 matches at 7 bases. Germline V gives CDR1 MNHEY, CDR2 SVGAGI. This CDR3 has 15 amino acids. CDR3 nucleotide sequence: TGTGCCAGTAGTTACTCAAGGCGGGAGATGGAAGCGCAGTACTTC. Its translation is CASSYSRREMEAQYF.

V and J are TRBV29-1 and TRBJ2-3; a possible D gene is TRBD1 (6 bases). CDR1 and CDR2 from the germline V gene are SQVTM and ANQGSEA. The CDR3 runs 18 residues. V was cut by 8 bases and J by 2 bases, with 29 bases left in between. In DNA, the CDR3 is TGCAGCATTAGTGCGGGCACAGGGAATCCTTACTACACAGATACGCAGTATTTT. This codes for CSISAGTGNPYYTDTQYF.

As for this clonotype: A junction end diverges from the germline sequence, so it may reflect a read error. The V and J genes are TRBV11-3 and TRBJ2-3; no clear D gene. Germline CDR1 reads SGHNT; CDR2 reads YENEEA. CDR3 size: 13 residues. This CDR3 is CPSNLVPQDMQYF. The CDR3 DNA reads TGTCCCAGCAACTTAGTCCCCCAAGATATGCAGTATTTT. Variable domain in full (rest from reference TRBV11-3 and TRBJ2-3): EAGVVQSPRYKIIEKKQPVAFWCNPISGHNTLYWYLQNLGQGPELLIRYENEEAVDDSQLPKDRFSAERLKGVDSTLKIQPAELGDSAVYLCPSNLVPQDMQYFGPGTRLTVL.

There are a few counts of this clonotype. An end of the junction does not agree with germline; a read error may underlie this. This chain connects TRBV6-5 to TRBJ2-7, with D possibly matching TRBD1 (6 bases). The CDR3 has 15 residues. Germline CDR1 is MNHEY and CDR2 is SVGAGI. As DNA, the CDR3 is TGTGCCAGCAGTTACGGTGCTAGACAGGTTTACGAGCGGTACTTC. It specifies CASSYGARQVYERYF.

With regard to this clonotype: The junction shows a germline mismatch at one end, possibly a read error. The chain couples TRBV11-3 to TRBJ2-3, with no clear D. The CDR3 extends over 13 amino acids. The V gene's germline CDR1 is SGHNT and CDR2 YENEEA. The CDR3 here is CASRLVPQDTPYF. In DNA form, the CDR3 reads TGTGCCAGCAGGTTAGTCCCTCAAGATACGCCGTATTTT.

The CDR3 sequence is CASSLVGPSSNSPLHF. The CDR3, as DNA: TGTGCCAGCAGTTTAGTAGGGCCTAGTAGCAATTCACCCCTCCACTTT. The chain uses TRBV28 and TRBJ1-6, with D hard to call. The CDR3 is 16 residues long. Per germline, CDR1 MDHEN and CDR2 SYDVKM. The V gene lost 2 bases and the J gene lost 7 bases, with 15 bases spanning the gap.

The genes are TRBV7-9 and TRBJ1-3; D uncertain. The germline gives CDR1 SEHNR, CDR2 FQNEAQ (reference sequence). Trimming removed 0 bases from V and 2 bases from J, with 5 bases in between. This CDR3 is 14 amino acids long. CDR3: CASSLAHTGNTIYF. CDR3 in DNA: TGTGCCAGCAGCTTAGCACATACTGGAAACACCATATATTTT.

The rearrangement links TRBV13 to TRBJ1-2; no clear D. The germline V and J ends were trimmed by 0 bases and 3 bases, with 11 bases remaining between them. The CDR3 sequence is 15 residues long. Germline V gene lookup returns CDR1 PRHDT and CDR2 FYEKMQ (reference sequence). The CDR3, as DNA: TGTGCCAGCAGCTTAGGACAAGTCCCTGACTATGGCTACACCTTC. Its protein product is CASSLGQVPDYGYTF.